This T cell receptor (beta chain) was sequenced for a study of post-analysis software for immune sequencing data. Looking at the study overall: Relapsing-remitting, secondary progressive and progressive-relapsing courses of multiple sclerosis were included.

Incorporated into the TCR beta cDNA libraries were unique molecular identifiers, which served to reduce PCR and sequencing biases. T cells, roughly 0.95 to 10 million of them, yielded roughly 470,000 cDNA molecules. Each CDR3 protein is one row after TCRdb ran MiXCR on the PCR reads. The sample lists fewer than 850,000 distinct CDR3 sequences, less than 35% seen once, with 0.56% in the top ten. Whole-study results and caveats: Diversity measured as normalized Chao1 was significantly lower in multiple sclerosis patients than in controls. Patients used five TRBV segments, including TRBV5-6, TRBV5-1 and TRBV20-1, more often than controls.

The germline CDR1 and CDR2 sequences are SGDLS and YYNGEE. Deletions cut 0 bases from V and 3 bases from J, with 18 bases between. CDR3 length: 17 residues. With regard to this clonotype: Its antigen remains unknown.

The TCR sequence derives from a girl between 5 and 17 years old with multiple sclerosis. V gene TRBV9 combines with J gene TRBJ2-5; possibly TRBD2 for D (5 bases). The sequenced material came from blood. The CDR3 bases are TGTGCCAGCAGCGTAGATGGTGGAGCGGACCTTGAAGAGACCCAGTACTTC. This encodes CASSVDGGADLEETQYF.